This TCR beta chain was recovered during a study of T cells after posttransplantation cyclophosphamide. The data were produced by immunoSEQ multiplex PCR, yet TCRdb's version contains in-frame clones alone and is incomplete. The sample lists about 36,000 clones; around 80% were seen once. Study findings and constraints: After PTCy, TRB diversity resembled that of CNI/methotrexate controls. Donor-recipient repertoire similarity was low at 1-2 months, rising over year one. Tissue-infiltrating T cells from skin or gut overlapped little with blood T cells.

Treatment was busulfan-fludarabine conditioning, a marrow graft, and cyclophosphamide on days +3 and +4. The CDR3 length is 14 residues. V gave up 6 bases and J gave up 7 bases; unmatched junction bases: 7. CDR1 and CDR2 from the germline V gene are MNHNY and SVGAGI (reference sequence). Remarks on this clone: Its specificity is unknown.

The receptor comes from a female patient between 40 and 50 years old who received an allogeneic stem cell transplant from a related donor, was CMV-positive, and had no GVHD. Some T cells may be supplied by the graft donor. The sequencing used CD4+ T cells sorted from blood, collected 1,900 to 2,000 days after a stem cell transplant with posttransplant cyclophosphamide. The chain combines TRBV6-6 with TRBJ1-1, with 11 bases lining up with TRBD1. The CDR3 DNA is TGTGCCAGCAGACCCGGACAGGGGGCCGGTGAAGCTTTCTTT. It is translated as CASRPGQGAGEAFF.